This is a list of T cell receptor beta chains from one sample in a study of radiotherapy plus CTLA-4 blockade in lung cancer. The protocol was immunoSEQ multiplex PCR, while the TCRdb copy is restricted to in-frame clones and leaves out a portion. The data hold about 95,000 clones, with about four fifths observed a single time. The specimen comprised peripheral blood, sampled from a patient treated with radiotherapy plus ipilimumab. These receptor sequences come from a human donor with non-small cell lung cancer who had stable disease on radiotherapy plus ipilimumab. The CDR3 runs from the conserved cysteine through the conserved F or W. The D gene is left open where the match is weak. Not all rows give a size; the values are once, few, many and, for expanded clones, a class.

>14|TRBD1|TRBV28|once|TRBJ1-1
TGTGCCAGCAGAGTAGACAGGGTGAGGACTGAAGCTTTCTTT
CASRVDRVRTEAFF
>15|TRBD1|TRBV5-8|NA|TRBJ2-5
TGTGCCAGCTCTCCCGGGACAGGGATTCAAGAGACCCAGTACTTC
CASSPGTGIQETQYF
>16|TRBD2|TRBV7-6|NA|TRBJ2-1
TGTGCCAGCAGATTAGGGACTAGCGGCTCCTACAATGAGCAGTTCTTC
CASRLGTSGSYNEQFF
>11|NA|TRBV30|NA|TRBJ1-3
TGTGCCTGGACATTTGGGGATACCATATATTTT
CAWTFGDTIYF
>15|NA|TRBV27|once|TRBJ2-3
TGTGCCAGCAGTTTATCGGATCACAGCACAGATACGCAGTATTTT
CASSLSDHSTDTQYF
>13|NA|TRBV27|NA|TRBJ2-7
TGTGCCAGCAGTCCCGGGGGGCCTCGGGAGCAGTACTTC
CASSPGGPREQYF
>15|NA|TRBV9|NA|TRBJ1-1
TGTGCCAGCAGCGTAGTTGGCGGAAGCAACACTGAAGCTTTCTTT
CASSVVGGSNTEAFF
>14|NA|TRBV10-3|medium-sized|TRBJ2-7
TGTGCCATCAGTGAGTCGCCCGAGGGGTACGAGCAGTACTTC
CAISESPEGYEQYF
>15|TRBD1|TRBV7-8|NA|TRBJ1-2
TGTGCCAGCAGCTTGGGGACAGGGTGGAGCTATGGCTACACCTTC
CASSLGTGWSYGYTF
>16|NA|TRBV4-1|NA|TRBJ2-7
TGCGCCAGCAGCCAAGATTTCGGGCGACCCCCCTACGAGCAGTACTTC
CASSQDFGRPPYEQYF
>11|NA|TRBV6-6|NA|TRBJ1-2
TGTGCCAGCAGCCAACGGTATGGCTACACCTTC
CASSQRYGYTF
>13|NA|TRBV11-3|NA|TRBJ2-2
TGTGCCAGCAGCCAAACAGGAGCAGGGGAGCTGTTTTTT
CASSQTGAGELFF